The T cell receptor (beta chain) under discussion was sequenced for a study of B cell selection in AIRE deficiency. A remark on this clone: The antigen is not known.

Study findings and constraints: AIRE-deficient Tconv and Treg repertoires matched healthy donors in TCRBV, CDR3 length, diversity. TCRbeta-only data showed around 39% of shared healthy Treg sequences in healthy Tconv.

CD4+CD127+ cells were sorted as the conventional CD4 T cells. In the authors' workflow: About 120,000 patient and about 130,000 healthy donor in-frame TCRbeta sequences came from conventional T cells. TCRdb's table, derived via immunoSEQ multiplex PCR, lists solely in-frame clones and lacks some. V, J and clone size are those of that table, while D and trimming were read from the DNA. The sample contains 20,000 to 30,000 clones, roughly 95% of which appear only once. The CDR3 totals 17 residues. The sample was CD4+CD127+ conventional T cells sorted from PBMCs. The V call is TRBV21-1, the J call TRBJ1-3; the table's D call of TRBD1 was not tested on the DNA. TRBV21-1 represents a pseudogene. The receptor's source is a human donor in good health. The CDR3 DNA reads TGTGCCAGCAGCAAAGGGACAGGGGTCTGCTCTGGAAACACCATATATTTT. Amino acid sequence: CASSKGTGVCSGNTIYF.